Described below is a single T cell receptor beta chain sequence and its context. The table came from immunoSEQ multiplex PCR; TCRdb's copy has only in-frame clones and leaves some out. The sample lists approximately 250,000 clones, around 80% occurring once. Per germline, CDR1 SGHNT and CDR2 YYREEE (reference sequence). The V end was cut by 6 bases, the J end by 3 bases, with 18 bases between. The CDR3 runs to 15 residues. The record originates from a study of blood T cell repertoires in COVID-19. Study-wide background: Samples came from the United States, Italy and Spain, spanning acute and convalescent COVID-19.

The TCR was taken from a man between 60 and 70 years old with acute or convalescent COVID-19. Sequencing was done on a sample of peripheral blood. The chain carries TRBV5-4 and TRBJ1-2; D might be TRBD1 (6 bases). CDR3 amino acids: CASTPGGGGYYGYTF. The CDR3, as DNA: TGTGCCAGCACCCCTGGGGGGGGCGGGTACTATGGCTACACCTTC.